This TCR beta chain appears in the sequencing data of a study of beta chain features in type 1 diabetes. Study-level points and caveats: TCRB CDR3s from Type 1 diabetes patients were moderately but significantly shorter in all four CD4+ subsets. Compared with healthy donors, patients appeared to share more similar naive, central memory and regulatory TCRB repertoires.

This clone has only a few counts. The antigen remains unidentified. Germline-derived CDR1 and CDR2 are LNHDA and SQIVND (reference sequence). Deletions cut 7 bases from V and 5 bases from J, with 15 bases between. The CDR3 covers 14 residues. The investigators reverse transcribed all of the isolated RNA, so they sequenced expressed TCRB transcripts. The study sequenced naive, central memory and regulatory T cell samples to an average of about 3.8 million reads. The repertoire was sequenced with immunoSEQ multiplex PCR; TCRdb's copy has only in-frame clones and lacks some. The sample includes approximately 270,000 clones, roughly an eighth seen only once; the top ten take about 0.016%. A single heparinised draw of 95 to 150 mL on average was taken per donor.

This sequence joins TRBV19 and TRBJ1-5; no clear D gene. This sequence was found in a man younger than 40 with type 1 diabetes. Sequenced sample: naive CD4+ T cells from blood. The DNA for the CDR3 is TGTGCCAGTAATTTGGCAGTGCTGGATCAGCCCCAGCATTTT. Translation gives CASNLAVLDQPQHF.